One and the same sample provided the 2 T cell receptor beta chains below, sequenced in a study of CXCR3-negative and CXCR3-positive naive CD8 T cells (dated by TCRdb to about 2019). Sequencing took place on a NextSeq 550. The Human TCR Profiling Kit (MiLaboratory) was used to make UMI-labeled 5' RACE TRB cDNA libraries. Each CDR3 protein sequence appears as one entry after TCRdb reprocessed the reads, and no DNA is included. This sample's table lists about 130,000 distinct CDR3 sequences. The ten most abundant clones make up around 0.27% of the sample. The material sequenced was naive CXCR3- CD8+ T cells from blood. The sample's cell subset or site, from its label and the paper: CD45RO-CCR7+CD27+CD95- naive CD8+ T cells lacking CXCR3 (TNR3-). The source of these receptors is a human donor in good health. Some clones in this sample may be carry-over from other donors' samples.

The genes are TRBV7-9 and TRBJ2-7. CDR3 length: 15 amino acids. Germline CDR1 SEHNR, CDR2 FQNEAQ (reference sequence). CDR3: CASSFSRDIPHEQYF. Full variable domain (rest looked up from reference TRBV7-9 and TRBJ2-7): DTGVSQNPRHKITKRGQNVTFRCDPISEHNRLYWYRQTLGQGPEFLTYFQNEAQLEKSRLLSDRFSAERPKGSFSTLEIQRTEQGDSAMYLCASSFSRDIPHEQYFGPGTRLTVT.

The rearrangement links TRBV11-3 to TRBJ1-1; absent DNA, TCRdb's TRBD1 call cannot be checked. The CDR3 consists of 18 residues. Germline V gene sequence: CDR1 SGHNT, CDR2 YENEEA. CDR3 sequence reads: CASSLPATGQGSAGGAFF.